This T cell receptor beta chain was identified in a study of a mutant IDH1 vaccine in newly diagnosed glioma. Repertoires were generated with immunoSEQ multiplex PCR, while TCRdb's copy carries only in-frame clones and drops some. The sample has about 70,000 clones, 83% seen once. The CDR3 loop spans 13 amino acids. Trimming shortened V by 3 bases and J by 6 bases, and 10 bases separated the two germline ends. Germline V lookup: CDR1 SNHLY, CDR2 FYNNEI. Time point here: baseline, week 1 (first vaccination visit). Treatment here: pre-vaccination baseline after standard-of-care therapy. This sequence originates from a woman between 18 and 30 years old with glioma. Some clones in this sample may be carry-over from other donors' samples. The material sequenced was peripheral blood mononuclear cells (PBMCs), taken from a glioma patient treated with radiotherapy, temozolomide or both. This sequence joins TRBV2 and TRBJ2-3; D tentatively fits TRBD1 or TRBD2 (5 bases each). The CDR3 is CASSDMGEDTQYF. CDR3 sequence (DNA): TGTGCCAGCAGTGACATGGGGGAGGATACGCAGTATTTT.